Listed here are 8 T cell receptor beta chains from one sample, sequenced in a study of blood T cells in healthy people across ages. Next came a second PCR, run for about 7 to 12 cycles, which used a sample-barcoded 5' primer along with a J-beta primer mix. TCRdb re-called the 5' RACE reads with MiXCR, one entry per CDR3 protein. Among about 1.8 million distinct CDR3 sequences listed, around 50% were seen once. The sequencing input was blood. The receptors were sampled from a woman between 40 and 55 years old in good health.

This clonotype was seen only a few times. The chain joins TRBV20-1 to TRBJ2-5; 9 bases line up with TRBD1. There are 15 residues in the CDR3. Germline V gives CDR1 DFQATT, CDR2 SNEGSKA (reference sequence). The CDR3 reads CSGTKGQGVGETQYF. DNA for the CDR3: TGCAGCGGCACCAAGGGACAGGGCGTGGGGGAGACCCAGTACTTC.

This sequence joins TRBV28 and TRBJ1-1; D remains unclear. The length of the CDR3 is 15 residues. The V and J ends lost 2 bases and 5 bases respectively, with 15 bases between them. Germline CDR1 and CDR2: MDHEN and SYDVKM. The CDR3 here is CASSLLTPGVTEAFF. The CDR3 region has the DNA TGTGCCAGCAGTTTACTCACCCCCGGGGTGACTGAAGCTTTCTTT.

This clonotype was seen at least ten times. The rearrangement links TRBV28 to TRBJ2-5; D ambiguous. The germline gives CDR1 MDHEN, CDR2 SYDVKM. The CDR3 runs to 13 residues. V shed 3 bases and J shed 1 base, with 6 bases lying between them. CDR3 bases: TGTGCCAGCAGTTTGGAGTTCCAAGAGACCCAGTACTTC. Translation: CASSLEFQETQYF.

The chain recombines TRBV7-2 with TRBJ2-3; 8 bases agree with TRBD2. Germline CDR1 reads SGHTA; CDR2 reads FQGNSA. The CDR3 runs to 16 residues. The CDR3 nucleotides read TGTGCTCACTCTCCCGGGGGAGCGGGGGTCACAGATACGCAGTATTTT. Translating it yields CAHSPGGAGVTDTQYF.

This clonotype was picked up a small number of times. The chain recombines TRBV7-2 with TRBJ1-6, with 8 bases aligning to TRBD1. The CDR3 consists of 16 residues. Trimming cost V 5 bases and J 4 bases; bases outside gene matches: 7. Germline V lookup: CDR1 SGHTA, CDR2 FQGNSA. CDR3 sequence: CASSLPGQAYNSPLHF. The CDR3 DNA reads as TGTGCCAGCAGCCTGCCGGGACAGGCTTATAATTCACCCCTCCACTTT. Drawing the rest from reference TRBV7-2 and TRBJ1-6, the complete variable domain is GAGVSQSPSNKVTEKGKDVELRCDPISGHTALYWYRQSLGQGLEFLIYFQGNSAPDKSGLPSDRFSAERTGGSVSTLTIQRTQQEDSAVYLCASSLPGQAYNSPLHFGNGTRLTVT.

V and J are TRBV6-5 and TRBJ2-1, with D perhaps matching TRBD1 or TRBD2 (5 bases each). Deletions cut 10 bases from V and 0 bases from J, with 16 bases between. Germline V lookup: CDR1 MNHEY, CDR2 SVGAGI. The CDR3 is 15 amino acids. In DNA form, the CDR3 reads TGTGCCACAACCGGGACCGGAGACTCCTACAATGAGCAGTTCTTC. Protein sequence: CATTGTGDSYNEQFF.

The rearrangement joins TRBV24-1 to TRBJ2-1, with D possibly being TRBD1 (5 bases). V lost 7 bases, J lost 0 bases, and 18 bases lay in between. CDR1 and CDR2 from the germline V gene are KGHDR and SFDVKD. CDR3 length: 17 residues. CDR3 coding DNA: TGTGCCACCAGCGGCCCCACTCAGGGTAGCTCCTACAATGAGCAGTTCTTC. It is translated as CATSGPTQGSSYNEQFF.

The chain recombines TRBV19 with TRBJ1-1, with D possibly being TRBD1 (6 bases). V was cut by 4 bases and J by 3 bases, with 15 bases left in between. Germline assignment: CDR1 LNHDA and CDR2 SQIVND (reference sequence). The CDR3 sequence is 15 residues long. The CDR3, as DNA: TGTGCCAGTAGTAGTACAGGGTCAGCGGACACTGAAGCTTTCTTT. Translation: CASSSTGSADTEAFF. The whole variable domain, filled in from reference TRBV19 and TRBJ1-1, reads DGGITQSPKYLFRKEGQNVTLSCEQNLNHDAMYWYRQDPGQGLRLIYYSQIVNDFQKGDIAEGYSVSREKKESFPLTVTSAQKNPTAFYLCASSSTGSADTEAFFGQGTRLTVV.